The subject of this entry is one T cell receptor (beta chain). The data derive from a study of OX40 agonist ivuxolimab in advanced cancers. Assay: immunoSEQ multiplex PCR; the TCRdb copy retains only in-frame clones and omits some. The table includes about 100,000 clones, around 89% detected once. CDR3 length equals 13 residues. Per the germline V gene, CDR1 is MDHEN and CDR2 is SYDVKM. Trimming removed 0 bases from V and 1 base from J, with 3 bases in between. This clonotype originated in an adult with an advanced solid tumor such as melanoma, head and neck, liver or kidney cancer. The starting material was CD4+ or CD8+ T cells sorted from blood, obtained in a trial of the OX40 agonist ivuxolimab. The chain links TRBV28 to TRBJ1-1; D not certain. In nucleotides, the CDR3 is TGTGCCAGCAGTTTATGGGCGAACACTGAAGCTTTCTTT. Protein product: CASSLWANTEAFF.